Shown below are 26 T cell receptor beta chains from a single sample sequenced in a study of spatial heterogeneity in lung cancer (dated by TCRdb to between 2019 and 2020). The method was 5' RACE. TCRdb names NextSeq 500 as the instrument used. TCRdb took the public reads, trimmed them with fastp at Q25, ran MiXCR for clone calling and kept in-frame beta chains. A single entry per CDR3 protein holds the most common genes and DNA from its merged rows. In this sample the table shows approximately 12,000 distinct CDR3 sequences, 4.5% to 5.5% of which occur a single time. The ten largest clonotypes hold about 23% of the sample. Antigens of these TCRs are unknown. Study-wide conclusions, independent of this receptor: A correlation was observed between the number of expanded intratumoral alpha and beta TCRs and the tumor nonsynonymous mutation count.

Explained via the paper, the time point label denotes: sample taken at primary tumor resection. The sample was lung tumor tissue, taken at surgery. These receptors originate from a male donor with early-stage non-small cell lung cancer.

This clonotype was observed a handful of times. The J gene is TRBJ1-2, the V gene TRBV7-2, with 8 bases aligning to TRBD1. Per germline, CDR1 SGHTA and CDR2 FQGNSA. The CDR3 is 14 residues long. J lost 4 bases, V lost 7 bases, and 8 bases had no gene match. CDR3 in amino acids: CASNRQGHRYGYTF. CDR3 bases: TGTGCCAGCAACCGACAGGGGCACCGCTATGGCTACACCTTC.

This clonotype has at least ten counts. This chain connects TRBV5-1 to TRBJ2-3, with a tentative D call TRBD1 (6 bases). Germline V gives CDR1 SGHRS, CDR2 YFSETQ. V dropped 2 bases and J dropped 3 bases, with 10 bases sitting between them. The CDR3 extends over 14 amino acids. This CDR3 is CASSFGQPTDTQYF. In DNA, the CDR3 is TGCGCCAGCAGCTTCGGACAGCCAACAGATACGCAGTATTTT.

This chain uses TRBV28 with TRBJ2-7; possibly TRBD2 for D (5 bases). The V end was cut by 8 bases, the J end by 5 bases, with 10 bases between. The CDR3 has 11 amino acids. From germline, CDR1 is MDHEN and CDR2 SYDVKM. Here the CDR3 reads CASEGVNEQYF. CDR3 coding DNA: TGTGCCAGCGAGGGAGTCAACGAGCAGTACTTC. Full variable domain (remainder filled in from reference TRBV28 and TRBJ2-7): DVKVTQSSRYLVKRTGEKVFLECVQDMDHENMFWYRQDPGLGLRLIYFSYDVKMKEKGDIPEGYSVSREKKERFSLILESASTNQTSMYLCASEGVNEQYFGPGTRLTVT.

This clonotype was recorded at least ten times. This chain uses TRBV6-5 with TRBJ2-3; the D is unclear. V lost 5 bases and J 0 bases, leaving 24 bases between the germline ends. Looked up from germline, CDR1 is MNHEY and CDR2 is SVGAGI. This CDR3 contains 19 residues. The CDR3 loop is CASSPWPFLLPSSTDTQYF. CDR3 in DNA: TGTGCCAGCAGTCCATGGCCCTTCTTGCTTCCGTCTAGCACAGATACGCAGTATTTT.

This clonotype has at least ten counts. The chain is built from TRBV29-1 and TRBJ2-3; no clear D. Between the trimmed V and J ends, which lost 1 base and 7 bases, there was a span of 9 bases. Looked up from germline, CDR1 is SQVTM and CDR2 is ANQGSEA. This CDR3 is 12 amino acids long. CDR3 region: CSVEAGSNTQYF. Here the CDR3 DNA reads TGCAGCGTTGAAGCCGGATCGAATACGCAGTATTTT.

This clonotype has a count of ten or more. The rearrangement uses TRBV20-1 and TRBJ1-2; possibly TRBD1 for D (5 bases). Per the germline V gene, CDR1 is DFQATT and CDR2 is SNEGSKA (reference sequence). Trimming removed 3 bases from V and 7 bases from J, with 24 bases in between. The CDR3 is made up of 16 amino acids. CDR3 coding DNA: TGCAGTGCTAGTTCCCCATCAGTCCGGGGGATAGGTGGCTACACCTTC. It codes for CSASSPSVRGIGGYTF.

This clonotype is labeled medium-sized. This sequence joins TRBV7-9 and TRBJ2-7, with TRBD1 matching 9 bases. The germline gives CDR1 SEHNR, CDR2 FQNEAQ (reference sequence). Germline trimming cut 4 bases from V and 3 bases from J; bases unmatched to any gene: 4. The CDR3 runs to 14 residues. DNA of the CDR3: TGTGCCAGCAGCTCGACAGGGGGTCACTACGAGCAGTACTTC. Residues: CASSSTGGHYEQYF.

At least ten counts were recorded for this clonotype. The chain uses TRBV20-1 and TRBJ1-5, with D hard to call. Per germline, CDR1 DFQATT and CDR2 SNEGSKA (reference sequence). The ends were cut back, 6 bases at V and 2 bases at J, with 8 bases in the middle. The CDR3 consists of 12 residues. The CDR3 spells CSATNGNQPQHF. As DNA, the CDR3 is TGCAGTGCAACGAACGGCAATCAGCCCCAGCATTTT.

This clonotype turned up a few times. The V gene is TRBV9, the J gene TRBJ1-4; possible D gene TRBD1, 6 bases. Germline V gives CDR1 SGDLS, CDR2 YYNGEE. Trimming left V 4 bases short and J 7 bases short, with 14 bases between. This CDR3 contains 14 residues. The CDR3 DNA is TGTGCCAGCAGCCTGCGTGGGGGCATTGAAAAACTGTTTTTT. Translation gives CASSLRGGIEKLFF.

This clonotype was recorded at least ten times. V and J are TRBV5-1 and TRBJ2-7; 8 bases are a match to TRBD1. V shed 2 bases and J 7 bases; nucleotides not matched to a gene: 8. Per germline, CDR1 SGHRS and CDR2 YFSETQ. This CDR3 is 14 amino acids long. In DNA, the CDR3 is TGCGCCAGCAGCTTCGCAATGGACAGGGTTGAGCAGTACTTC. Protein product: CASSFAMDRVEQYF. Supplemented by reference TRBV5-1 and TRBJ2-7, the full variable domain reads KAGVTQTPRYLIKTRGQQVTLSCSPISGHRSVSWYQQTPGQGLQFLFEYFSETQRNKGNFPGRFSGRQFSNSRSEMNVSTLELGDSALYLCASSFAMDRVEQYFGPGTRLTVT.

This clonotype has at least ten counts. The chain combines TRBV7-9 with TRBJ1-4; 9 nucleotides agree with TRBD1. The junction had 14 bases not matched to a gene; V was cut back by 5 bases and J by 4 bases. Per the germline V gene, CDR1 is SEHNR and CDR2 is FQNEAQ (reference sequence). The CDR3 totals 18 residues. The CDR3 coding sequence is TGTGCCAGCAGCGCTCCGGGACAGGGCTTCCCCTTTAATGAAAAACTGTTTTTT. Protein sequence: CASSAPGQGFPFNEKLFF.

This clonotype ranks as large. This rearrangement joins TRBV12-5 to TRBJ2-3, with D tentatively TRBD1 or TRBD2 (5 bases each). Germline-derived CDR1 and CDR2 are LGHNT and FRNRAP. This CDR3 has 13 residues. V lost 1 base to trimming and J lost 4 bases, with 6 bases between them. CDR3 coding DNA: TGTGCTAGTGGTTTGGGAGGGGCAGATACGCAGTATTTT. Translation gives CASGLGGADTQYF.

This chain joins TRBV12-3 or TRBV12-4 and TRBJ1-6; D is possibly TRBD1 (5 bases). This CDR3 contains 14 residues. Trimming pared 2 bases from V and 9 bases from J, leaving 11 bases between. The CDR3 loop reads CASSLRGAGSPLHF. DNA for the CDR3: TGTGCCAGCAGTTTAAGGGGCGCGGGTTCACCCCTCCACTTT.

The table lists this clonotype with many counts. This CDR3 is CSAFGQGGREQFF. CDR3 sequence (DNA): TGCAGTGCCTTTGGACAGGGTGGTCGGGAGCAGTTCTTC. This chain connects TRBV20-1 to TRBJ2-1; 8 bases line up with TRBD1. Germline loops: CDR1 DFQATT, CDR2 SNEGSKA (reference sequence). The CDR3 spans 13 residues. The ends lost 6 bases at V and 10 bases at J; junction bases unmatched: 11.

This clonotype has a count of ten or more. The V gene is TRBV5-1, the J gene TRBJ2-1; 10 bases are a match to TRBD1. The germline CDR1 and CDR2 sequences are SGHRS and YFSETQ. Unmatched junction bases numbered 8, after V lost 2 bases and J lost 9 bases. CDR3 size: 15 residues. The CDR3 spells CASSFPGQGIGEQFF. The CDR3 coding sequence is TGCGCCAGCAGCTTCCCGGGACAGGGGATAGGTGAGCAGTTCTTC.

This clonotype occurred once. Possible read error: a much larger clone is one base away. The rearrangement uses TRBV6-2 or TRBV6-3 and TRBJ1-5, with D possibly matching TRBD1 (5 bases). Germline CDR1 reads MNHEY; CDR2 reads SVGEGT. There are 14 residues in the CDR3. This CDR3 is CVSSTTGSNQPQHF. In nucleotides, the CDR3 is TGTGTCAGCAGCACTACAGGTAGCAATCAGCCCCAGCATTTT.

This clonotype showed up many times. This chain links TRBV12-3 or TRBV12-4 with TRBJ2-7, with 10 bases matching TRBD1. Trimming took 4 bases from V and 3 from J; bases not matched to a gene: 12. CDR3 size: 17 residues. As DNA, the CDR3 is TGTGCCAGCAGTTCCGACAGGGGGCCCCCCTCGCTCTACGAGCAGTACTTC. Amino acid sequence: CASSSDRGPPSLYEQYF.

The sample holds many counts of this clonotype. This sequence joins TRBV7-8 and TRBJ2-5, with unresolved D. The CDR3 is 15 amino acids. Germline CDR1 and CDR2: SGHVS and FQNEAQ. V was pared by 1 base and J by 3 bases, with 12 bases between. CDR3 DNA: TGTGCCAGCAGCTTAGATGAGAGTCTTAAAGAGACCCAGTACTTC. It yields the protein CASSLDESLKETQYF.

This clonotype was observed at least ten times. This chain uses TRBV7-9 with TRBJ2-6; a possible D gene is TRBD1 (5 bases). This CDR3 spans 15 amino acids. Germline V CDR1 and CDR2: SEHNR, FQNEAQ (reference sequence). Trimming cost V 6 bases and J 1 base, with 10 bases left between them. This CDR3 reads CASSPQGSGANVLTF. As DNA, the CDR3 is TGTGCCAGCAGTCCTCAGGGTTCTGGGGCCAACGTCCTGACTTTC.

A word on this clonotype: This may come from a read error, since a much larger clone is one base off. The rearrangement joins TRBV6-2 or TRBV6-3 to TRBJ1-3; D is undetermined. This CDR3 has 11 amino acids. Germline V gives CDR1 MNHEY, CDR2 SVGEGT. Here the CDR3 DNA reads TGTGCCAGCAGTCATGGAAACACCCTATATTTT. Its protein is CASSHGNTLYF.

By share, this clonotype ranks as medium-sized. This sequence joins TRBV6-5 and TRBJ2-5, with D perhaps given as TRBD1 or TRBD2 (5 bases each). Per germline, CDR1 MNHEY and CDR2 SVGAGI. This CDR3 comprises 14 residues. The germline V and J ends were trimmed by 6 bases and 10 bases, with 21 bases remaining between them. CDR3 bases: TGTGCCAGCAGGGACTCTCCGGGGCCCCATGACCAGTACTTC. It translates to CASRDSPGPHDQYF.

V is TRBV5-1 and J is TRBJ1-2, with 10 bases fitting TRBD1. The germline gives CDR1 SGHRS, CDR2 YFSETQ. Unmatched junction bases numbered 9, after V lost 4 bases and J lost 6 bases. The CDR3 runs to 15 residues. CDR3 coding DNA: TGCGCCAGCAGCCGCGGGGACAGGGGATTCAATGGCTACACCTTC. Translated: CASSRGDRGFNGYTF.

V is TRBV5-1 and J is TRBJ1-5; 7 bases are shared with TRBD1. J was trimmed by 6 bases and V by 2 bases; bases with no gene match: 8. Germline assignment: CDR1 SGHRS and CDR2 YFSETQ. The CDR3 is 15 residues long. The CDR3 region is CASSFRGGEGQPQHF. The CDR3 coding sequence is TGCGCCAGCAGCTTCCGAGGGGGCGAAGGTCAGCCCCAGCATTTT.

The V and J genes are TRBV11-2 and TRBJ2-1; D is uncertain. This CDR3 comprises 12 residues. V was clipped by 0 bases and J by 8 bases, with 5 bases between them. The germline V gene has CDR1 SGHAT and CDR2 FQNNGV. This CDR3 is CASSLEGYEQFF. CDR3 bases: TGTGCCAGCAGCTTAGAGGGTTATGAGCAGTTCTTC.

This clonotype was observed many times. The gene calls are TRBV2 and TRBJ2-5; weak D call: TRBD1 (5 bases). Germline V gene lookup returns CDR1 SNHLY and CDR2 FYNNEI. This CDR3 has 12 residues. V lost 6 bases and J lost 5, with 10 bases in between. The CDR3 is CASRGLEETQYF. CDR3 coding DNA: TGTGCCAGCAGGGGGCTCGAGGAGACCCAGTACTTC.

This clonotype was recorded a few times. This sequence joins TRBV7-9 and TRBJ2-5; 8 positions match TRBD1. The CDR3 runs 15 residues. V lost 4 bases to trimming and J lost 1 base; unmatched junction nucleotides: 5. CDR1 is SEHNR, CDR2 FQNEAQ, per germline (reference sequence). CDR3 in DNA: TGTGCCAGCAGCTCGGGACAGGTCGGCCAAGAGACCCAGTACTTC. As protein: CASSSGQVGQETQYF.